Each of the 8 T cell receptor beta chains below was sequenced from the same sample in a study of blood T cell repertoires in COVID-19. This table comes from immunoSEQ multiplex PCR, and its TCRdb copy is limited to in-frame clones, with some not included. The data contain about 250,000 clones, 85% to 90% of them seen just once; the ten biggest clones take up around a sixth. Sequencing was performed on PBMCs or T cells enriched from blood (not recorded which). Receptor source: a man aged 18 to 35 who had recovered from COVID-19.

This clone was seen only a few times. CDR3 DNA sequence: TGTGCCAGCAGCTTAGATCTAAATTCACCCCTCCACTTT. Translating gives CASSLDLNSPLHF. The chain has TRBV11-2 and TRBJ1-6, with no clear D. With 0 bases removed from V and 7 bases from J, the gap between germline ends came to 4 bases. This CDR3 contains 13 residues. Per germline, CDR1 SGHAT and CDR2 FQNNGV.

V is TRBV13 and J is TRBJ2-3; 8 bases are a match to TRBD1. The germline V gene has CDR1 PRHDT and CDR2 FYEKMQ (reference sequence). The length of the CDR3 is 14 residues. The junction had 5 bases not matched to a gene; V was cut back by 5 bases and J by 4 bases. Here the CDR3 reads CASSKLQGADTQYF. The CDR3 DNA follows: TGTGCCAGCAGCAAATTACAGGGGGCAGATACGCAGTATTTT.

The chain has TRBV6-5 and TRBJ2-3, with D maybe TRBD1 (6 bases). The CDR3 consists of 15 residues. The V end lost 2 bases, the J end lost 5 bases, and 14 bases lay between the germline ends. The germline gives CDR1 MNHEY, CDR2 SVGAGI. CDR3 coding DNA: TGTGCCAGCAGTTACGGCGGACAGAAGGGAGATACGCAGTATTTT. It encodes CASSYGGQKGDTQYF.

The chain joins TRBV6-5 to TRBJ1-2; D gene uncertain. The CDR3 runs to 14 residues. Germline V lookup: CDR1 MNHEY, CDR2 SVGAGI. V gave up 6 bases and J gave up 3 bases, with 14 bases separating them. The CDR3: CASRADYNHYGYTF. In DNA form, the CDR3 reads TGTGCCAGCAGAGCGGACTACAATCACTATGGCTACACCTTC.

The chain is built from TRBV28 and TRBJ1-6; the match to TRBD1 covers 9 bases. Per the germline V gene, CDR1 is MDHEN and CDR2 is SYDVKM. With V trimmed by 5 bases and J by 10 bases, 6 bases remained unmatched. The CDR3 is 14 residues long. The DNA of the CDR3 is TGTGCCAGCAGTACAGGGACAGGGTTCTCACCCCTCCACTTT. It encodes CASSTGTGFSPLHF. The full variable domain, with the rest looked up from reference TRBV28 and TRBJ1-6, is DVKVTQSSRYLVKRTGEKVFLECVQDMDHENMFWYRQDPGLGLRLIYFSYDVKMKEKGDIPEGYSVSREKKERFSLILESASTNQTSMYLCASSTGTGFSPLHFGNGTRLTVT.

Regarding this clone: It is unclear where the CDR3 begins or ends on the DNA, so no DNA is shown, and the CDR3 is as TCRdb lists it. The V and J genes are TRBV6-5 and TRBJ1-6. Ends included, the CDR3 has 11 residues. Germline values: CDR1 MNHEY, CDR2 SVGAGI. The CDR3 loop is CASSTSIATHF.

This clone was detected a few times. The chain carries TRBV11-2 and TRBJ2-7; TRBD2 matches 11 bases. Unmatched junction bases numbered 8, after V lost 1 base and J lost 6 bases. This CDR3 has 16 amino acids. Germline loops: CDR1 SGHAT, CDR2 FQNNGV. CDR3 nucleotides: TGTGCCAGCAGCTTAGTAGCGGGAGGGCATCCGGGCGAGCAGTACTTC. It yields the protein CASSLVAGGHPGEQYF.

The chain joins TRBV2 to TRBJ2-4, with 13 nucleotides matching TRBD2. Germline V CDR1 and CDR2: SNHLY, FYNNEI. The CDR3 is 16 amino acids. Trimming cost V 6 bases and J 6 bases; bases outside gene matches: 8. The CDR3 region is CASSGLAGVGGNIQYF. In nucleotides, the CDR3 is TGTGCCAGCAGCGGACTAGCGGGAGTGGGTGGAAACATTCAGTACTTC.